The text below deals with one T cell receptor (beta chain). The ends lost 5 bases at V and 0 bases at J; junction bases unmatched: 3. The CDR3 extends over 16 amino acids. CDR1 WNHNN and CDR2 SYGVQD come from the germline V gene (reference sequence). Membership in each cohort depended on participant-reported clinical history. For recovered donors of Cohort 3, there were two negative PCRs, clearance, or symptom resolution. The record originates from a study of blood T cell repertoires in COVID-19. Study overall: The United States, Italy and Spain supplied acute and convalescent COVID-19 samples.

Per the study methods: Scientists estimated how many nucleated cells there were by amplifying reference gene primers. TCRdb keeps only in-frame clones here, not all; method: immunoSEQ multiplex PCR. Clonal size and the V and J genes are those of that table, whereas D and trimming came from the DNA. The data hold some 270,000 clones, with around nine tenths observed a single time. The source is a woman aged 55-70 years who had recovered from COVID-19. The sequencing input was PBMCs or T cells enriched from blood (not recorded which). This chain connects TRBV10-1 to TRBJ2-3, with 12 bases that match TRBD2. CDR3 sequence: CASSSGLAGSTDTQYF. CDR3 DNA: TGCGCCAGCAGTTCTGGACTAGCGGGGAGCACAGATACGCAGTATTTT.